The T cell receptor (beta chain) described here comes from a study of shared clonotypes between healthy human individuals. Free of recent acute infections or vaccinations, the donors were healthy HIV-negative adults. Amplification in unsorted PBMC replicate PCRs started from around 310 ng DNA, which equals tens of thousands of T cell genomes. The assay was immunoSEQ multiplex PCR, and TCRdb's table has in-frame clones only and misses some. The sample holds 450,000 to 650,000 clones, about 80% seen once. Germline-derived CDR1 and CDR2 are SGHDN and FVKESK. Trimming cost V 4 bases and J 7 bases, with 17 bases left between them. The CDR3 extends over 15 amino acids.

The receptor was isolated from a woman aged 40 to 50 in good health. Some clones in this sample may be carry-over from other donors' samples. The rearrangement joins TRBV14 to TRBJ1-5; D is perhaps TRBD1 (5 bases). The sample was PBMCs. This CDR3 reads CASSLRTGESQPQHF. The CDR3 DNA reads TGTGCCAGCAGCCTACGCACAGGCGAGAGCCAGCCCCAGCATTTT.